A single sample gave rise to the 28 T cell receptor beta chains below, sequenced in a study of cytomegalovirus exposure and HLA in healthy donors. Primers for the PCR totalled 60 Vbeta and 13 Jbeta. Clones were read by immunoSEQ multiplex PCR, and TCRdb kept only the in-frame ones, dropping some. The repertoire holds 100,000 to 150,000 clones, with more than 70% as singletons. Source material: PBMCs. All receptors derive from a man aged 25 to 40 in good health and CMV-seronegative.

The V and J genes are TRBV6-5 and TRBJ1-4; no clear D gene. The V gene's germline CDR1 is MNHEY and CDR2 SVGAGI. Trimming removed 2 bases at V and 11 bases at J, with 15 bases between. The CDR3 runs to 14 residues. The CDR3 spells CASSYGRLEKKLFF. In nucleotides, the CDR3 is TGTGCCAGCAGTTACGGCCGTCTAGAGAAGAAACTGTTTTTT.

This clone was detected only a few times. The gene calls are TRBV10-2 and TRBJ1-3, with D possibly being TRBD1 (6 bases). Germline CDR1 WSHSY, CDR2 SAAADI. The V end was cut by 6 bases, the J end by 2 bases, with 14 bases between. The length of the CDR3 is 15 residues. Here the CDR3 reads CASRDWDKTGNTIYF. In DNA form, the CDR3 reads TGCGCCAGCAGGGACTGGGACAAAACTGGAAACACCATATATTTT.

The genes are TRBV2 and TRBJ1-2; D is ambiguous. Per the germline V gene, CDR1 is SNHLY and CDR2 is FYNNEI. The CDR3 is 16 residues long. The V end was cut by 10 bases, the J end by 2 bases, with 23 bases between. This chain's CDR3 is CAKPGKYSKTNYGYTF. The CDR3 DNA follows: TGTGCCAAGCCCGGAAAGTACAGTAAAACCAACTATGGCTACACCTTC.

V gene TRBV27 combines with J gene TRBJ2-6; possible D gene TRBD1, 6 bases. This CDR3 is 16 amino acids long. CDR1 and CDR2 from the germline V gene are MNHEY and SMNVEV (reference sequence). Trimming left V 7 bases short and J 0 bases short, with 13 bases between. CDR3 sequence: CASTVWGLSGANVLTF. CDR3 nucleotide sequence: TGTGCCAGCACTGTGTGGGGGCTCTCTGGGGCCAACGTCCTGACTTTC.

The genes are TRBV7-9 and TRBJ2-3, with 7 bases fitting TRBD2. The germline V gene encodes CDR1 SEHNR and CDR2 FQNEAQ (reference sequence). Trimming at V came to 5 bases and at J to 5 bases, leaving 7 bases not matched to a gene. CDR3 size: 14 residues. In DNA, the CDR3 is TGTGCCAGCAGCCCCGGGGGGTCACAAGATACGCAGTATTTT. Amino acids: CASSPGGSQDTQYF.

This clone was observed once. The chain joins TRBV7-3 to TRBJ2-1; D not certain. The germline gives CDR1 SGHTA, CDR2 FQGTGA. CDR3 length: 15 residues. V was cut by 1 base and J by 1 base, with 8 bases left in between. Written as DNA, the CDR3 is TGTGCCAGCAGCTTAATGGCAGGATCCTACAATGAGCAGTTCTTC. Amino acids: CASSLMAGSYNEQFF.

As for this clone: Other nucleotide sequences in the sample specify the same CDR3. CDR3: CASSLGQSTDTQYF. The CDR3 DNA reads TGCGCCAGCAGCTTGGGACAGAGCACAGATACGCAGTATTTT. The chain joins TRBV5-1 to TRBJ2-3; tentative D call: TRBD1 (5 bases). The V end was cut by 0 bases, the J end by 0 bases, with 5 bases between. CDR1 and CDR2 (germline): SGHRS, YFSETQ. The CDR3 has 14 amino acids.

The DNA of the CDR3 is TGTGCCAGCAGCCAACTGACCAATGGACGGGGGAACACAGATACGCAGTATTTT. Translating it yields CASSQLTNGRGNTDTQYF. The genes are TRBV4-2 and TRBJ2-3; possible D gene TRBD2, 6 bases. Germline CDR1 is LGHNA and CDR2 is YNFKEQ. V lost 2 bases and J lost 2, with 20 bases in between. This CDR3 comprises 18 residues.

V usage is TRBV5-1 and J usage is TRBJ2-1, with 11 bases that match TRBD2. This CDR3 has 15 amino acids. V shed 0 bases and J 9 bases; nucleotides not matched to a gene: 5. Germline V CDR1 and CDR2: SGHRS, YFSETQ. This CDR3 is CASSLAVAGGSEQFF. The CDR3, as DNA: TGCGCCAGCAGCTTGGCTGTAGCGGGGGGGAGTGAGCAGTTCTTC.

The chain joins TRBV7-9 to TRBJ1-3, with D possibly TRBD1 on 6 matching bases. V lost 5 bases and J lost 14, with 25 bases in between. This CDR3 spans 15 amino acids. Per the germline V gene, CDR1 is SEHNR and CDR2 is FQNEAQ (reference sequence). CDR3 DNA: TGTGCCAGCAGCCAAGGGGGAGGGCCGACTCCCTATTTATATTTT. Amino acid sequence: CASSQGGGPTPYLYF. Full variable domain (missing parts from reference TRBV7-9 and TRBJ1-3): DTGVSQNPRHKITKRGQNVTFRCDPISEHNRLYWYRQTLGQGPEFLTYFQNEAQLEKSRLLSDRFSAERPKGSFSTLEIQRTEQGDSAMYLCASSQGGGPTPYLYFGEGSWLTVV.

The chain employs TRBV7-9 and TRBJ1-2, with D perhaps TRBD1 (6 bases). Trimming removed 7 bases from V and 3 bases from J, with 15 bases in between. The length of the CDR3 is 14 residues. CDR1 is SEHNR and CDR2 is FQNEAQ in the germline V gene (reference sequence). CDR3 amino acids: CASNSGGQDYGYTF. The CDR3 nucleotides read TGTGCCAGCAACAGCGGGGGGCAGGACTATGGCTACACCTTC.

V gene TRBV30 combines with J gene TRBJ1-1, with D unclear. Germline V CDR1 and CDR2: GTSNPN, SVGIG (reference sequence). This CDR3 comprises 14 residues. V was trimmed by 2 bases and J by 1 base, leaving 11 bases between them. The CDR3 region has the DNA TGTGCCTGGAGTAAGTACGAGGGGAACACTGAAGCTTTCTTT. This encodes CAWSKYEGNTEAFF.

The J gene is TRBJ1-2, the V gene TRBV11-2, with 8 bases matching TRBD1. After removal of 3 bases from V and 4 bases from J, the junction contained 7 bases not matched to a gene. Germline V gene lookup returns CDR1 SGHAT and CDR2 FQNNGV. This CDR3 has 15 residues. The CDR3 DNA reads TGTGCCAGCAGCTTGGGTGCAGGGGGCGTCTATGGCTACACCTTC. Amino acids: CASSLGAGGVYGYTF.

The rearrangement joins TRBV5-1 to TRBJ1-2; 8 nucleotides align to TRBD1. Looked up from germline, CDR1 is SGHRS and CDR2 is YFSETQ. Trimming at V came to 4 bases and at J to 2 bases, leaving 10 bases not matched to a gene. There are 16 residues in the CDR3. This CDR3 reads CASSPTGGEVNYGYTF. The CDR3 DNA reads as TGCGCCAGCAGCCCTACAGGGGGGGAAGTAAACTATGGCTACACCTTC. Full variable domain (outside the CDR3, taken from reference TRBV5-1 and TRBJ1-2): KAGVTQTPRYLIKTRGQQVTLSCSPISGHRSVSWYQQTPGQGLQFLFEYFSETQRNKGNFPGRFSGRQFSNSRSEMNVSTLELGDSALYLCASSPTGGEVNYGYTFGSGTRLTVV.

The chain recombines TRBV6-1 with TRBJ2-7, with D unclear. Between the trimmed V and J ends, which lost 5 bases and 2 bases, there was a span of 10 bases. There are 13 residues in the CDR3. Germline V gene data show CDR1 as MNHNS and CDR2 as SASEGT. CDR3 DNA sequence: TGTGCCAGCAGTAGGAGCCCACCCTACGAGCAGTACTTC. Translating it yields CASSRSPPYEQYF.

The chain employs TRBV4-1 and TRBJ2-5, with 9 bases identical to TRBD2. With 2 bases clipped from V and 5 bases from J, the junction kept 15 bases outside the gene matches. The V gene's germline CDR1 is MGHRA and CDR2 YSYEKL. The CDR3 is made up of 18 amino acids. The CDR3: CASSQTAGGVHREETQYF. The CDR3 DNA reads TGCGCCAGCAGCCAAACAGCGGGGGGCGTCCACCGTGAGGAGACCCAGTACTTC.

This rearrangement joins TRBV18 to TRBJ1-5, with D perhaps matching TRBD1 (5 bases). Germline lookup yields CDR1 KGHSH and CDR2 LQKENI. The CDR3 spans 15 residues. Trimming stripped 6 bases from V and 1 base from J, with 13 bases between. The DNA for the CDR3 is TGTGCCAGCTCCCTCGGGGGGAAGAGCAATCAGCCCCAGCATTTT. Protein product: CASSLGGKSNQPQHF. Full variable domain (rest looked up from reference TRBV18 and TRBJ1-5): NAGVMQNPRHLVRRRGQEARLRCSPMKGHSHVYWYRQLPEEGLKFMVYLQKENIIDESGMPKERFSAEFPKEGPSILRIQQVVRGDSAAYFCASSLGGKSNQPQHFGDGTRLSIL.

This chain uses TRBV5-1 with TRBJ2-1; D ambiguous. In germline, CDR1 is SGHRS, CDR2 YFSETQ. Trimming stripped 4 bases from V and 5 bases from J, with 7 bases between. The CDR3 loop spans 12 amino acids. CDR3 in DNA: TGCGCCAGCAGCACGACTGACAATGAGCAGTTCTTC. It is translated as CASSTTDNEQFF.

This rearrangement joins TRBV18 to TRBJ1-2; D perhaps matches TRBD1 (6 bases). The CDR3 extends over 13 amino acids. Per germline, CDR1 KGHSH and CDR2 LQKENI. V was shortened by 4 bases and J by 8 bases, with 14 bases between the two germline ends. The CDR3 loop is CASSREQGVGYTF. In DNA form, the CDR3 reads TGTGCCAGCTCACGCGAACAGGGTGTCGGCTACACCTTC.

The chain recombines TRBV5-4 with TRBJ1-1, with D possibly TRBD1 on 5 matching bases. Germline lookup yields CDR1 SGHNT and CDR2 YYREEE (reference sequence). V was trimmed by 3 bases and J by 4 bases, leaving 19 bases between them. This CDR3 is built from 16 residues. CDR3 protein: CASSSTGRGSSTEAFF. For the CDR3, the DNA is TGTGCCAGCAGCTCGACCGGGAGGGGCAGTAGCACTGAAGCTTTCTTT.

The chain links TRBV6-6 to TRBJ2-7, with TRBD1 identical over 8 bases. The CDR3 is 15 amino acids. The ends lost 3 bases at V and 4 bases at J; junction bases unmatched: 8. In germline, CDR1 is MNHNY, CDR2 SVGAGI (reference sequence). The CDR3 is CASSYQGTGGYEQYF. The CDR3 nucleotides are TGTGCCAGCAGTTATCAAGGGACAGGAGGATACGAGCAGTACTTC.

J is TRBJ1-5 and V is TRBV6-1, with TRBD1 matching over 7 bases. Unmatched junction bases numbered 4, after V lost 1 base and J lost 7 bases. Germline V gene sequence: CDR1 MNHNS, CDR2 SASEGT. There are 14 residues in the CDR3. CDR3 residues: CASSEGPGGQPQHF. In DNA form, the CDR3 reads TGTGCCAGCAGTGAAGGCCCAGGGGGACAGCCCCAGCATTTT.

This clone was counted once. J is TRBJ2-7 and V is TRBV11-2; TRBD1 matches at 8 bases. V shed 5 bases and J 6 bases; nucleotides not matched to a gene: 12. From germline, CDR1 is SGHAT and CDR2 FQNNGV. The CDR3 sequence is 15 residues long. CDR3 in amino acids: CASSRDRGRVREQYF. DNA of the CDR3: TGTGCCAGCAGCCGCGACAGGGGAAGAGTACGCGAGCAGTACTTC.

This clone was recorded only once. The V call is TRBV10-3, the J call TRBJ1-1; the D is unclear. Germline V gene data show CDR1 as ENHRY and CDR2 as SYGVKD. V lost 1 base to trimming and J lost 1 base, with 7 bases between them. This CDR3 comprises 14 residues. The CDR3 loop reads CAISELEANTEAFF. In DNA, the CDR3 is TGTGCCATCAGTGAGTTGGAGGCGAACACTGAAGCTTTCTTT.

This chain joins TRBV19 and TRBJ1-2, with 10 bases lining up with TRBD1. This CDR3 is built from 16 residues. Germline V CDR1 and CDR2: LNHDA, SQIVND (reference sequence). V dropped 4 bases and J dropped 6; count of bases not matched to a gene: 11. The CDR3 loop is CASSNYRDRGTNGYTF. The CDR3 DNA is TGTGCCAGTAGTAACTACCGGGACAGGGGTACCAATGGCTACACCTTC.

J is TRBJ2-7 and V is TRBV6-5; 10 bases agree with TRBD2. V trimming: 8 bases; J trimming: 2 bases; junction bases outside the gene matches: 6. The CDR3 is 14 residues long. CDR1 is MNHEY, CDR2 SVGAGI, per germline. The CDR3 DNA is TGTGCCAGCGCCAAGCGGGGGGGACCCTACGAGCAGTACTTC. It encodes CASAKRGGPYEQYF.

As DNA, the CDR3 is TGTGCCAGCAGCTTCGGGACTAGCGGGGGACTGGAGCAGTACTTC. The encoded protein is CASSFGTSGGLEQYF. J is TRBJ2-7 and V is TRBV7-8, with TRBD2 matching 14 bases. The CDR3 spans 15 residues. Germline CDR1 SGHVS, CDR2 FQNEAQ. The trim removed 3 bases at V and 7 bases at J, leaving 5 bases unmatched.

This chain connects TRBV15 to TRBJ2-7; possible D gene TRBD1, 5 bases. V lost 1 base to trimming and J lost 3 bases, with 16 bases between them. Germline CDR1 and CDR2: LNHNV and YYDKDF (reference sequence). This CDR3 spans 16 amino acids. This CDR3 reads CATSRGIALQGYEQYF. The DNA of the CDR3 is TGTGCCACCAGCAGAGGTATCGCTCTGCAGGGCTACGAGCAGTACTTC.